The clone carrying this T cell receptor (beta chain) has just a few counts. The sample comes from a study of blood T cell repertoires in COVID-19. For the study at large: The United States, Italy and Spain supplied acute and convalescent COVID-19 samples. PBMCs, B-cell-depleted T cells, or T cells provided the cDNA or gDNA that made up the material.

Trimming shortened V by 5 bases and J by 6 bases, and 26 bases separated the two germline ends. The germline gives CDR1 MDHEN, CDR2 SYDVKM. There are 18 residues in the CDR3. Original processing notes: Reference gene primer amplification yielded estimated nucleated cell counts. The assay was immunoSEQ multiplex PCR, and TCRdb's table has in-frame clones only and misses some. V and J calls and clone size follow that table, whereas D and trimming were derived from the DNA. Of 100,000 to 150,000 clones detected, around 87% appear once; the ten largest clones hold about 3.6%. The receptor comes from a woman aged 60 to 75 with acute or convalescent COVID-19. J is TRBJ1-5 and V is TRBV28; D may be TRBD1 (5 bases). The sequenced material came from peripheral blood. The CDR3 nucleotides read TGTGCCAGCAGTCGACCCACCGGGGGAGCCGGGGCGACTCAGCCCCAGCATTTT. It is translated as CASSRPTGGAGATQPQHF.